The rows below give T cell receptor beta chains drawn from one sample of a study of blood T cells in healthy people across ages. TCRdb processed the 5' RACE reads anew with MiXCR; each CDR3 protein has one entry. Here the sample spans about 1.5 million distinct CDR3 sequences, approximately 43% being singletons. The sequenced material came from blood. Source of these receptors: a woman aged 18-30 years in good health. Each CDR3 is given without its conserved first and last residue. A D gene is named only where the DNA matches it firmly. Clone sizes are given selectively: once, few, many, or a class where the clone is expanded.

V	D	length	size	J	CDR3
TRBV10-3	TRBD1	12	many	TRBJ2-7	AISVGQGTFEQY
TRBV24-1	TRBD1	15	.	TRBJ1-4	ATSDSSEQGAGEKLF
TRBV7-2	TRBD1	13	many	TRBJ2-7	ASSSPRTGSYEQY
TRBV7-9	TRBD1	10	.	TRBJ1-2	ASSPDRVGYT
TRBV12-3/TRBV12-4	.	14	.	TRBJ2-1	ASSLEDAGYYNEQF
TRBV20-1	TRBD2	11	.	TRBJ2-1	SAKTSGVGEQF
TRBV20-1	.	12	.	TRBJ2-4	SADWTIAKNIQY
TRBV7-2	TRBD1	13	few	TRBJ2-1	ASSKPGQGYNEQF
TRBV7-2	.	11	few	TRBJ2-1	ASSSITGFEQF
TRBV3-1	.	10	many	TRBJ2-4	ASSLSQNIQY
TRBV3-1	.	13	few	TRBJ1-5	ASSQDLGRNQPQH
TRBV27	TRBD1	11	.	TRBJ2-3	ASNDRGPDTQY
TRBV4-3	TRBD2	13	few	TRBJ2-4	ASSQDGQGGNIQY
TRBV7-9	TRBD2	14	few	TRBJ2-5	ASSPYASGRGETQY
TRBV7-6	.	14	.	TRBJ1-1	ASSLIRATGNTEAF
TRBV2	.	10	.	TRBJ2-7	ASGDFAYEQY
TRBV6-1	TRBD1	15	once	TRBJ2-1	VSSGGAGTGGNYEQF
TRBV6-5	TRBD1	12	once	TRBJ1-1	ASSRDRGQTEAF
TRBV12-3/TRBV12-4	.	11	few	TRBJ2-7	ASSSRAWYEQY
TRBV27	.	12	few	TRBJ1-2	ASSSPLRGKGYT
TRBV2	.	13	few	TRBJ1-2	ASSVNRRSNYGYT
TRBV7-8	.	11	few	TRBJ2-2	AGGQGGTGELF
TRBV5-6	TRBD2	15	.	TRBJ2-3	ASSIFGRAGGADTQY
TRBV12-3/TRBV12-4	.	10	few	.	ASSLSAGEQY
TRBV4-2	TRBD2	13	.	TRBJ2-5	ASAIAGGLQETQY
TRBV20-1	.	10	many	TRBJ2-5	SASYRGETQY
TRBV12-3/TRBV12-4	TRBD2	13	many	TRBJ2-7	ASSLVGLAGYEQY
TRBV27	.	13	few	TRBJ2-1	ASSFISTGPNEQF
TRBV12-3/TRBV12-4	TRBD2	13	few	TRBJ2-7	ASSPSLAGAYEQY
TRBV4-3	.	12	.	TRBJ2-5	ASSQEIDTETQY
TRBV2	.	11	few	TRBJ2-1	ASSESGNNEQF
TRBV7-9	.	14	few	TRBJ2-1	ASSLTGYGATAEQF
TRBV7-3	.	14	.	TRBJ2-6	ASSSQGYSGANVLT
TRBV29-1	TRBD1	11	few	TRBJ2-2	SANDRGTGELF
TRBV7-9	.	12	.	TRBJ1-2	ASSRERGAYGYT
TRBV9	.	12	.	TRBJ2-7	ASSPRTTDNEQY
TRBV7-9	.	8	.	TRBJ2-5	ASSRGTQY
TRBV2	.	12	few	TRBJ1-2	ASSELGPGYGYT
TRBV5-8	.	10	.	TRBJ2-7	ASSAVNYEQY
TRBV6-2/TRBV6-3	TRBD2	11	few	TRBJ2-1	ASKPSGRAEQF
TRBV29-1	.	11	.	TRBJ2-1	SVMRVFGNEQF
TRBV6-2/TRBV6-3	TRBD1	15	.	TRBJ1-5	ASSYQTGTGGGQPQH
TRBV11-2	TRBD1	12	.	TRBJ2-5	ASSRDRGFETQY
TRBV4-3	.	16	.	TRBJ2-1	ASSHDLLRTGLNNEQF
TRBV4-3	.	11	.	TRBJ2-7	ASSQHAGGEQY
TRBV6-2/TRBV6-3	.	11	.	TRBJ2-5	ASSYLKTGTQY
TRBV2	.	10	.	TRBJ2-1	ASSEAYNEQF
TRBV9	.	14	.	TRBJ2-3	ASSVGWSGGADTQY
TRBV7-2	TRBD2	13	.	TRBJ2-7	ASSLTSGRAYEQY
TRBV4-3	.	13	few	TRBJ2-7	ASSQFAVGGYEQY
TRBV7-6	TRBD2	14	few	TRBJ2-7	ASSATGLAGTYEQY
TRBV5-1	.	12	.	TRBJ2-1	ASSLPTGRNEQF
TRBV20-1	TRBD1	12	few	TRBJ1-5	SARTDRGLQPQH
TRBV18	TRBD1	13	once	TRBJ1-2	ASSPAGQVNYGYT
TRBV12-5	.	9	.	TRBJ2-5	VSAIGETQY